This note documents a single T cell receptor beta chain sequence. The antigen is undetermined. Authors' data handling: Without quality scores, immunoSEQ junctional reads could not be filtered like full-length reads. Repertoires were generated with immunoSEQ multiplex PCR, while TCRdb's copy carries only in-frame clones and drops some. Clone size and the V and J calls come from that table; the DNA yielded D and trimming. This table holds 490,000 or so clones, 70% to 80% found once. This specimen comes from a study of shared clonotypes between healthy human individuals. Study results and limitations: Sampling was confined to blood; repertoires within tissues likely differ.

This sequence originates from a woman aged 40 to 50 in good health. Some clones in this sample may be carry-over from other donors' samples. The material sequenced was PBMCs.

The CDR3 here is CASSDKGSGSSYEQYF. Here the CDR3 DNA reads TGTGCCAGCAGTGACAAGGGTAGCGGGAGTTCCTACGAGCAGTACTTC. The rearrangement joins TRBV25-1 to TRBJ2-5, with TRBD2 matching over 9 bases. The J call may be incorrect, as the DNA end agrees better with TRBJ2-7. There are 16 residues in the CDR3. The V gene's germline CDR1 is MGHDK and CDR2 SYGVNS.